The 6 T cell receptor beta chains listed next were all sequenced from one sample in a study of blood T cell repertoires in COVID-19. The protocol was immunoSEQ multiplex PCR, while the TCRdb copy is restricted to in-frame clones and leaves out a portion. This sample has around 99,000 clones, with more than 65% found just once. Sequencing input: peripheral blood. These receptors were collected from an elderly woman with active or convalescent COVID-19.

This chain connects TRBV24-1 to TRBJ1-4, with 12 bases fitting TRBD1. Looked up from germline, CDR1 is KGHDR and CDR2 is SFDVKD. There are 15 residues in the CDR3. Trimming took 4 bases from V and 7 from J; bases not matched to a gene: 3. The CDR3, as DNA: TGTGCCACCAGTGACCCGGGACAGGGGGCTGAAAAACTGTTTTTT. It specifies CATSDPGQGAEKLFF.

V gene TRBV30 combines with J gene TRBJ2-1; tentative D call: TRBD2 (5 bases). This CDR3 region has 13 residues. The V and J ends lost 3 bases and 2 bases respectively, with 8 bases between them. Per germline, CDR1 GTSNPN and CDR2 SVGIG (reference sequence). In DNA form, the CDR3 reads TGTGCCTGGAGGAGGGCCACCTACAATGAGCAGTTCTTC. It specifies CAWRRATYNEQFF.

The DNA of the CDR3 is TGTGCCAGCAGTGACCTCGGTGAGCAGTTCTTC. Protein sequence: CASSDLGEQFF. The rearrangement uses TRBV6-1 and TRBJ2-1; D call uncertain. In germline, CDR1 is MNHNS, CDR2 SASEGT. The CDR3 totals 11 residues. The V end lost 3 bases, the J end lost 9 bases, and 6 bases lay between the germline ends.

This clone has only a few counts. The chain couples TRBV5-6 to TRBJ1-2, with a possible D match to TRBD1 (5 bases). CDR1 SGHDT and CDR2 YYEEEE come from the germline V gene. This CDR3 spans 15 amino acids. Between the trimmed V and J ends, which lost 3 bases and 7 bases, there was a span of 19 bases. CDR3: CASSSGVREWSGYTF. For the CDR3, the DNA is TGTGCCAGCAGCTCGGGAGTCAGGGAGTGGAGTGGCTACACCTTC.

This chain links TRBV5-3 with TRBJ2-7, with 7 bases identical to TRBD2. TRBV5-3 is an ORF, with its function uncertain. With 7 bases clipped from V and 3 bases from J, the junction kept 1 base outside the gene matches. The CDR3 has 11 amino acids. This chain's CDR3 is CARPSGYEQYF. CDR3 sequence (DNA): TGTGCCAGACCTAGCGGCTACGAGCAGTACTTC.

This rearrangement joins TRBV4-1 to TRBJ1-3; D is unclear. The CDR3 consists of 16 residues. The V and J ends lost 1 base and 0 bases respectively, with 10 bases between them. Germline V gene data show CDR1 as MGHRA and CDR2 as YSYEKL. In DNA form, the CDR3 reads TGCGCCAGCAGCCAAGTAAACACACGCTCTGGAAACACCATATATTTT. It yields the protein CASSQVNTRSGNTIYF.